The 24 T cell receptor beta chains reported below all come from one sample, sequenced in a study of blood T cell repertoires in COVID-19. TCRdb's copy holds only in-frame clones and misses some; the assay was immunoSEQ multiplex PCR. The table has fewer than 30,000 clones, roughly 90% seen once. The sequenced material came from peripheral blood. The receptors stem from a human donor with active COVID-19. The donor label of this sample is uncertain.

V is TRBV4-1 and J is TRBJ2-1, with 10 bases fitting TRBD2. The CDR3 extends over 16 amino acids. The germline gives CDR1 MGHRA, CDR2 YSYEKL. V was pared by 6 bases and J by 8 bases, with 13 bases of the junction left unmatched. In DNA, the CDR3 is TGCGCCAGCAGGCGAATTAGCGGGAGGAAGGAGGATGAGCAGTTCTTC. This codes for CASRRISGRKEDEQFF.

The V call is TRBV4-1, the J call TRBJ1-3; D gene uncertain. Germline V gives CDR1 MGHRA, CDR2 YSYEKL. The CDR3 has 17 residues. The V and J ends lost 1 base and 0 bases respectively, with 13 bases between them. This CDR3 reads CASSQGPFEASGNTIYF. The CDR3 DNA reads TGCGCCAGCAGCCAAGGGCCTTTTGAGGCCTCTGGAAACACCATATATTTT.

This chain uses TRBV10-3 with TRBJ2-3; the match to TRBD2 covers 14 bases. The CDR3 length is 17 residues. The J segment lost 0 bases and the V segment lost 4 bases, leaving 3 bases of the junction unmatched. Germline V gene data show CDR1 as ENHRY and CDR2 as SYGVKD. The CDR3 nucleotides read TGTGCCATCAGTGGACTAGCGGGGGGGACTAGCACAGATACGCAGTATTTT. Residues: CAISGLAGGTSTDTQYF.

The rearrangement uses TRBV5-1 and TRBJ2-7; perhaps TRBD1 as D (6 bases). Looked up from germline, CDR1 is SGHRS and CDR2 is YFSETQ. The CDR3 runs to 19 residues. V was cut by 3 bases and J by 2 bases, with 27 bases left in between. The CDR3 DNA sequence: TGCGCCAGCAGCTCCATGGGAAGTCAGGGGAGTGGAGCGGCCTACGAGCAGTACTTC. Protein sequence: CASSSMGSQGSGAAYEQYF.

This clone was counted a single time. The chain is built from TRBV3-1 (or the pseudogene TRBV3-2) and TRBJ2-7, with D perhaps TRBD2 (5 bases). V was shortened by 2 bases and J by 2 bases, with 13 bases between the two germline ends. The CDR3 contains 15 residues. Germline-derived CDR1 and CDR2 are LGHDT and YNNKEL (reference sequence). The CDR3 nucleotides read TGTGCCAGCAGCCAATCGTCACGGGGTGCCTACGAGCAGTACTTC. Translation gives CASSQSSRGAYEQYF.

The CDR3 DNA sequence: TGTGCCAGCACCCCCAAAGGAGATATGAGCTCGGAGACCCAGTACTTC. Residues: CASTPKGDMSSETQYF. J is TRBJ2-5 and V is TRBV7-2; no definite D call. Germline values: CDR1 SGHTA, CDR2 FQGNSA. V was shortened by 7 bases and J by 5 bases, with 23 bases between the two germline ends. This CDR3 region has 16 residues.

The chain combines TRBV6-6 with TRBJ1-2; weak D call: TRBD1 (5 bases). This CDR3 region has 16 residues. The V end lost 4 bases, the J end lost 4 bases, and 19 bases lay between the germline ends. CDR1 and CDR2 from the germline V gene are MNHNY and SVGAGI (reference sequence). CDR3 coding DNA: TGTGCCAGCAGTTTCCTATCGGGAGGGGAGTTCTATGGCTACACCTTC. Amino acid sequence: CASSFLSGGEFYGYTF.

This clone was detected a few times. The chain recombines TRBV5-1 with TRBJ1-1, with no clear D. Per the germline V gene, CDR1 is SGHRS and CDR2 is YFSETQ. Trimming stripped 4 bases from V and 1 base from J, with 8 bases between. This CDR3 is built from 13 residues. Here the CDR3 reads CASSETGNTEAFF. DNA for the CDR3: TGCGCCAGCAGCGAGACTGGGAACACTGAAGCTTTCTTT.

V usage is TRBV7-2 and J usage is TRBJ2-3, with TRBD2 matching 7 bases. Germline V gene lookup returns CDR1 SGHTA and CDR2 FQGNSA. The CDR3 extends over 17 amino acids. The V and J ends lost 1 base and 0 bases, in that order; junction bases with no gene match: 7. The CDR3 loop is CASSLGRWGGSTDTQYF. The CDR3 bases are TGTGCCAGCAGCTTAGGAAGATGGGGGGGGAGCACAGATACGCAGTATTTT.

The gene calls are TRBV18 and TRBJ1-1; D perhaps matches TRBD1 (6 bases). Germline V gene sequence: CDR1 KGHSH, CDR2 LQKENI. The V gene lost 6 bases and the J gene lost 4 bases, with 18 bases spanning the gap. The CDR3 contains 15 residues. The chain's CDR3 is CASSPKTGESTEAFF. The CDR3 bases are TGTGCCAGCTCTCCGAAGACAGGCGAAAGCACTGAAGCTTTCTTT.

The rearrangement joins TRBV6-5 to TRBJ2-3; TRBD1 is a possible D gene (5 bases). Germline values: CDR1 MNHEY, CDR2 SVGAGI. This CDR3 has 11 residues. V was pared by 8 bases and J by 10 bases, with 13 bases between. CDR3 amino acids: CASGSRVPQYF. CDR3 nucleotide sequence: TGTGCCAGCGGGTCCAGGGTCCCGCAGTATTTT.

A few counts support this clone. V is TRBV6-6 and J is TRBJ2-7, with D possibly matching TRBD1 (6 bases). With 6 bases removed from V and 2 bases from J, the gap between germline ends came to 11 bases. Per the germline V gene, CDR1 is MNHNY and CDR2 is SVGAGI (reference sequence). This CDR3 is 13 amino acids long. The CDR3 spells CASSHTGPYEQYF. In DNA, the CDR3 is TGTGCCAGCAGCCACACAGGGCCCTACGAGCAGTACTTC.

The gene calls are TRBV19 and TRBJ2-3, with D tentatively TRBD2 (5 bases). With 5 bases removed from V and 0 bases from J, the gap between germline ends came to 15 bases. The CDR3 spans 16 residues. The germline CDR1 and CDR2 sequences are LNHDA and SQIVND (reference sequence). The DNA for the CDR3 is TGTGCCAGTAGTCCCCAGCGGAGATCTAGCACAGATACGCAGTATTTT. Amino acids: CASSPQRRSSTDTQYF.

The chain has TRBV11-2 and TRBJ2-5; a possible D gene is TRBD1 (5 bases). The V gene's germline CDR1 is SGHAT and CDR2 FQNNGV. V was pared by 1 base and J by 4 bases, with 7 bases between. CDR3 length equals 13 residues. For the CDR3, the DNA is TGTGCCAGCAGCTTAGCCGACAGAGAGACCCAGTACTTC. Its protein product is CASSLADRETQYF.

CDR3 amino acids: CASSQAPLRAGRNTGELFF. DNA for the CDR3: TGTGCCAGCAGCCAAGCCCCCTTGAGGGCGGGACGTAACACCGGGGAGCTGTTTTTT. The chain couples TRBV3-1 (or the pseudogene TRBV3-2) to TRBJ2-2; TRBD2 might be the D (6 bases). V was cut by 1 base and J by 2 bases, with 20 bases left in between. The CDR3 length is 19 residues. CDR1 LGHDT and CDR2 YNNKEL come from the germline V gene (reference sequence).

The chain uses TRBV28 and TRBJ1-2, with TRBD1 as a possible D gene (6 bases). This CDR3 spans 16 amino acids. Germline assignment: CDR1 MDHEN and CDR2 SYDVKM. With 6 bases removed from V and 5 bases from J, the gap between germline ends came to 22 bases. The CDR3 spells CASSPPRGNAPYGYTF. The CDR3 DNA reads TGTGCCAGCAGCCCTCCCAGGGGCAACGCTCCATATGGCTACACCTTC.

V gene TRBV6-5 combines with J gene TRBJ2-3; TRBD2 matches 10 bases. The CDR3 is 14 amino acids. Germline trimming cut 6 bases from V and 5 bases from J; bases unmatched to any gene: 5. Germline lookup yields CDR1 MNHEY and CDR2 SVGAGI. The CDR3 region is CASRSLAGVDTQYF. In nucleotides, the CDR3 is TGTGCCAGCAGGAGCCTAGCGGGAGTAGATACGCAGTATTTT.

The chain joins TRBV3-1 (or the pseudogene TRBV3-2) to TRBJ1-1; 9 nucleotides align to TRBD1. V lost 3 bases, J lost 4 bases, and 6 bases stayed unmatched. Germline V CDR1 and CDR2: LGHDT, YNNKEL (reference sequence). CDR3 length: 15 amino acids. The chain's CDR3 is CASSQMTTGGTEAFF. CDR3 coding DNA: TGTGCCAGCAGCCAGATGACGACAGGGGGCACTGAAGCTTTCTTT.

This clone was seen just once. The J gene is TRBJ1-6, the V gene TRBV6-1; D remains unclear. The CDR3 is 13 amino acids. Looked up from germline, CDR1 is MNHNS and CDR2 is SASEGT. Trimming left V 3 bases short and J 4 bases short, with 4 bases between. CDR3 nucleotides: TGTGCCAGCAGTGACAGTTATAATTCACCCCTCCACTTT. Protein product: CASSDSYNSPLHF.

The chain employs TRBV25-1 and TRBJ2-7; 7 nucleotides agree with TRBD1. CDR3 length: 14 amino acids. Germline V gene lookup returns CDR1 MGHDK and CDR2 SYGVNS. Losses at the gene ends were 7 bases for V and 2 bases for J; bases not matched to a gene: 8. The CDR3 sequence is CASTSDRLPYEQYF. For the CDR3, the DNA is TGTGCCAGCACGTCGGACAGGTTGCCCTACGAGCAGTACTTC.

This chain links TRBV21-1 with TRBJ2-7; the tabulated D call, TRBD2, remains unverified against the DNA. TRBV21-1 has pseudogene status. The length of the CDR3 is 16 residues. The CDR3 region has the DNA TGTGCCAGCAGCAAAGCGAAGCTAGCGGGAGTCAACGAGCAGTACTTC. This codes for CASSKAKLAGVNEQYF.

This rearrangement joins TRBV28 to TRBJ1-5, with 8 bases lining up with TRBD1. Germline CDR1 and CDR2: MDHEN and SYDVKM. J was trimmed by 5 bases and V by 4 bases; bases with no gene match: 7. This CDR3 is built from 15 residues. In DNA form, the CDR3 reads TGTGCCAGCAGTTCTCCTGACAGGGGATATCAGCCCCAGCATTTT. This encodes CASSSPDRGYQPQHF.

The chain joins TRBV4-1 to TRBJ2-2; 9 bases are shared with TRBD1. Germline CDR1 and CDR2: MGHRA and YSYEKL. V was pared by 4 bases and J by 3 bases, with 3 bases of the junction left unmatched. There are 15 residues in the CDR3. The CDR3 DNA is TGCGCCAGCAGCCCTGGACAGGGGTACACCGGGGAGCTGTTTTTT. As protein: CASSPGQGYTGELFF.

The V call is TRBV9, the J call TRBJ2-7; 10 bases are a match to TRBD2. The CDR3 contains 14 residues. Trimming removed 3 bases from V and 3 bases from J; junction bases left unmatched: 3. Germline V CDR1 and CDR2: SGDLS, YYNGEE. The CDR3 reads CASSERTSGYEQYF. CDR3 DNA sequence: TGTGCCAGCAGCGAGCGGACTAGCGGCTACGAGCAGTACTTC.